These 14 T cell receptor beta chains were all obtained from the same sample, sequenced in a study of blood T cell repertoires in COVID-19. Profiled with immunoSEQ multiplex PCR; TCRdb holds only in-frame clones, not every one. The sample consists of 65,000 to 85,000 clones, roughly 80% of them appearing once. Input material: peripheral blood. The receptor source for this set is a woman in her sixties or seventies with acute or convalescent COVID-19.

The chain links TRBV20-1 to TRBJ1-2, with 8 positions matching TRBD1. CDR3 length: 13 residues. In germline, CDR1 is DFQATT, CDR2 SNEGSKA (reference sequence). V dropped 3 bases and J dropped 3; count of bases not matched to a gene: 3. The CDR3 coding sequence is TGCAGTGCTAGTCCAGGGGGCTACTATGGCTACACCTTC. Translation: CSASPGGYYGYTF.

The J gene is TRBJ2-3, the V gene TRBV20-1, with a possible D match to TRBD2 (7 bases). This CDR3 is built from 14 residues. The germline V gene encodes CDR1 DFQATT and CDR2 SNEGSKA (reference sequence). V lost 6 bases, J lost 1 base, and 14 bases lay in between. The CDR3 sequence: CSASRGAGTDTQYF. The CDR3 DNA reads as TGCAGTGCGAGTCGGGGGGCGGGCACAGATACGCAGTATTTT.

The chain joins TRBV5-1 to TRBJ1-1; 7 bases match TRBD1. Germline V lookup: CDR1 SGHRS, CDR2 YFSETQ. After removal of 0 bases from V and 1 base from J, the junction contained 6 bases not matched to a gene. The CDR3 totals 16 residues. The CDR3: CASSLGMDRRNTEAFF. Here the CDR3 DNA reads TGCGCCAGCAGCTTGGGAATGGACAGGAGGAACACTGAAGCTTTCTTT.

The chain joins TRBV30 to TRBJ1-3; 7 bases fit TRBD1. With V trimmed by 4 bases and J by 2 bases, 5 bases remained unmatched. The CDR3 is 14 amino acids. The germline V gene encodes CDR1 GTSNPN and CDR2 SVGIG (reference sequence). CDR3 sequence reads: CAWNRDRAGNTIYF. The CDR3 region has the DNA TGTGCCTGGAACAGAGACAGGGCTGGAAACACCATATATTTT.

This chain uses TRBV19 with TRBJ1-5, with unresolved D. Deletions cut 0 bases from V and 5 bases from J, with 14 bases between. This CDR3 has 16 amino acids. The germline CDR1 and CDR2 sequences are LNHDA and SQIVND (reference sequence). CDR3 DNA: TGTGCCAGTAGTATAGATCCCAACAGATTTGATCAGCCCCAGCATTTT. Its translation: CASSIDPNRFDQPQHF.

This clone has just one count. The chain links TRBV5-1 to TRBJ1-1; weak D call: TRBD1 (5 bases). This CDR3 comprises 14 residues. Germline values: CDR1 SGHRS, CDR2 YFSETQ. Trimming removed 0 bases at V and 7 bases at J, with 13 bases between. CDR3 nucleotide sequence: TGCGCCAGCAGCTTGGCTCTAAGGGACTTTGAAGCTTTCTTT. This codes for CASSLALRDFEAFF.

The rearrangement uses TRBV25-1 and TRBJ1-6; 10 bases are shared with TRBD1. CDR1 and CDR2 (germline): MGHDK, SYGVNS. The CDR3 runs 15 residues. Trimming removed 2 bases from V and 10 bases from J; junction bases left unmatched: 5. DNA for the CDR3: TGTGCCAGCAGTGAACCCGACAGGGGGCGGTCACCCCTCCACTTT. Translating it yields CASSEPDRGRSPLHF.

V gene TRBV27 combines with J gene TRBJ1-1, with TRBD1 matching over 8 bases. The CDR3 runs to 16 residues. CDR1 and CDR2 from the germline V gene are MNHEY and SMNVEV (reference sequence). V gave up 6 bases and J gave up 0 bases; unmatched junction bases: 9. The CDR3 sequence is CASRISQGAMNTEAFF. DNA for the CDR3: TGTGCCAGCAGGATTTCGCAGGGGGCTATGAACACTGAAGCTTTCTTT.

This clone was detected a few times. The V call is TRBV10-2, the J call TRBJ1-1, with 7 nucleotides matching TRBD1. Germline V CDR1 and CDR2: WSHSY, SAAADI. This CDR3 is built from 12 residues. J gave up 11 bases and V 6 bases, and 9 bases lay outside the gene matches. CDR3 amino acids: CASSQLGTAAFF. The CDR3 DNA follows: TGCGCCAGCAGCCAACTCGGGACAGCGGCTTTCTTT.

The CDR3: CASSLVDTPVYEQYV. CDR3 nucleotide sequence: TGTGCCAGCAGCCTCGTGGACACGCCGGTCTACGAGCAGTACGTC. The rearrangement links TRBV5-6 to TRBJ2-7, with D possibly matching TRBD1 (5 bases). CDR1 SGHDT and CDR2 YYEEEE come from the germline V gene. Trimming took off 4 bases at V and 3 bases at J, with 17 bases between the two ends. CDR3 length equals 15 residues.

The rearrangement links TRBV28 to TRBJ1-2, with 8 nucleotides matching TRBD1. The CDR3 extends over 17 amino acids. Looked up from germline, CDR1 is MDHEN and CDR2 is SYDVKM. The J segment lost 7 bases and the V segment lost 3 bases, leaving 16 bases of the junction unmatched. CDR3 sequence (DNA): TGTGCCAGCAGTTTTCCCGGACAGGGCGGTCACCCCCGTGGCTACACCTTC. Translating it yields CASSFPGQGGHPRGYTF.

The V call is TRBV21-1, the J call TRBJ2-1; no check of the table's D call, TRBD1, against the DNA was made. TRBV21-1 constitutes a pseudogene. The CDR3 is made up of 15 amino acids. The chain's CDR3 is CASSKRPRQDNEQFF. The CDR3 DNA sequence: TGTGCCAGCAGCAAAAGGCCCCGACAGGACAATGAGCAGTTCTTC.

V and J are TRBV19 and TRBJ1-5; a possible D gene is TRBD1 (6 bases). The V end was cut by 2 bases, the J end by 0 bases, with 8 bases between. This CDR3 spans 15 amino acids. Germline CDR1 and CDR2: LNHDA and SQIVND (reference sequence). The CDR3 sequence: CASSIRTASNQPQHF. The CDR3 DNA sequence: TGTGCCAGTAGTATAAGGACAGCTAGCAATCAGCCCCAGCATTTT.

V is TRBV7-2 and J is TRBJ2-1, with no clear D. The V and J ends lost 3 bases and 10 bases respectively, with 7 bases between them. This CDR3 region has 11 residues. Germline CDR1 SGHTA, CDR2 FQGNSA. CDR3 amino acids: CASSFFGEQFF. As DNA, the CDR3 is TGTGCCAGCAGCTTCTTCGGGGAGCAGTTCTTC.